This TCR beta chain was captured in a study of T-cell reconstitution after alpha-beta-depleted transplantation in children. Whole-study results and caveats: The authors attributed T-cell counts and diversity one year after transplant mostly to newly produced T cells.

This clonotype has only a few counts. The target antigen is unknown. During its preparation, the TCRbeta library received unique molecular identifiers. MiXCR was run by TCRdb on the PCR reads, yielding one entry per CDR3 protein. The repertoire consists of 750,000 to 950,000 distinct CDR3 sequences, with under 20% occurring once and the leading ten covering under 6%. The CDR3 has 13 amino acids. Germline CDR1 is DFQATT and CDR2 is SNEGSKA (reference sequence). V dropped 4 bases and J dropped 5 bases, with 12 bases sitting between them. The chain links TRBV20-1 to TRBJ2-1, with a tentative D call TRBD2 (5 bases). The TCR was taken from a male patient aged 5 to 17 who had a stem cell transplant for acute lymphoblastic leukemia, so the T cells may come from the graft donor. The sequencing here drew on PBMCs, mostly from graft donor cells, taken 360 days after TCRalphabeta/CD19-depleted stem cell transplant. The CDR3 reads CSANGNFDNEQFF. Here the CDR3 DNA reads TGCAGTGCTAACGGGAATTTTGACAATGAGCAGTTCTTC.